This T cell receptor beta chain was retrieved from a study of immune characterization of retroperitoneal liposarcoma. This CDR3 is built from 10 residues. Germline lookup yields CDR1 SGHTS and CDR2 YDEGEE. Via MiXCR, TCRdb re-called the PCR reads, giving one row per CDR3 protein. Of 3,500 to 5,500 distinct CDR3 sequences listed, around a third are singletons. V usage is TRBV5-8 and J usage is TRBJ2-1, with D tentatively TRBD2 (6 bases). Gene TRBJ2-7 matches the end of the DNA better, so the J call may be wrong. The sequence derives from a male donor with retroperitoneal liposarcoma. What was sequenced was tumor tissue. The CDR3 DNA sequence: TGTGCCAGCCTCGGGGGCGAGCAGTACTTC. Its protein is CASLGGEQYF.